Included here is one TCR beta chain sequence, with context. This sample is drawn from a study of blood T cell repertoires in COVID-19. Seattle's cohort entered during active infection and was followed longitudinally. TCRdb's copy holds only in-frame clones and misses some; the assay was immunoSEQ multiplex PCR. The table records around 210,000 clones, over 75% of them present only once. V gave up 5 bases and J gave up 5 bases; unmatched junction bases: 11. The germline V gene has CDR1 MNHEY and CDR2 SVGAGI. CDR3 length: 15 amino acids. V is TRBV6-5 and J is TRBJ1-2; 7 nucleotides align to TRBD1. The receptor's source is a man aged 45-60 years with COVID-19, enrolled during active disease. Sequenced input: peripheral blood. The CDR3 is CASSSRRDSSYGYTF. The CDR3 coding sequence is TGTGCCAGCAGTAGTCGCCGGGACAGCTCATATGGCTACACCTTC.